This T cell receptor beta chain was retrieved from a study of radiation and T cells in renal cell carcinoma. On the study more broadly: Nephrectomy followed 15 Gy stereotactic body radiation by 4 weeks. Whole-study results and caveats: Baseline intratumoral clonotype presence is unknown without pretreatment biopsies.

Time point denoted: baseline pretreatment blood. As to treatment: 15 Gy SBRT to primary tumor, nephrectomy 4 weeks later. Looked up from germline, CDR1 is MNHEY and CDR2 is SVGAGI. CDR3 size: 14 residues. Trimming shortened V by 6 bases and J by 6 bases, and 12 bases separated the two germline ends. The assay was immunoSEQ multiplex PCR, and TCRdb's table has in-frame clones only and misses some. The table has approximately 140,000 clones, about nine tenths seen once. On this clone itself: What it binds is unknown.

The chain carries TRBV6-5 and TRBJ1-6; D unclear. Sequencing was performed on blood, taken from a patient whose treatment included radiotherapy and nephrectomy. This receptor was obtained from a woman aged 70-85 years with renal cell carcinoma. DNA for the CDR3: TGTGCCAGCAGCCTTACTCGGTCTAATTCACCCCTCCACTTT. It translates to CASSLTRSNSPLHF.